The clone carrying this T cell receptor (beta chain) was counted at least ten times. Its antigen is currently unknown. The data were obtained in a study of T cell repertoires in cytomegalovirus infection. Broader study findings: Dominating the ex vivo response were TCR beta clonotypes that were CMV-specific and HLA-C-restricted.

Germline V lookup: CDR1 MDHEN, CDR2 SYDVKM. Trimming took 4 bases from V and 6 from J, leaving 13 bases between them. The CDR3 sequence is 14 residues long. TCRdb fed the reads into MiXCR, producing one record per CDR3 protein. This repertoire shows fewer than 700,000 distinct CDR3 sequences, 20% to 25% found once; its top ten account for 6.5% to 10%. This chain uses TRBV28 with TRBJ2-1, with D maybe TRBD2 (5 bases). The source of this sequence is a human donor in good health (CMV status not recorded). Some clones in this sample may be carry-over from other donors' samples. Sequencing was performed on CD8+ T cells from PBMCs. For the CDR3, the DNA is TGTGCCAGCAGTTCCCGGGGATACGGCAATGAGCAGTTCTTC. Amino acids: CASSSRGYGNEQFF. Using reference TRBV28 and TRBJ2-1 for the parts outside the CDR3, the full variable domain is DVKVTQSSRYLVKRTGEKVFLECVQDMDHENMFWYRQDPGLGLRLIYFSYDVKMKEKGDIPEGYSVSREKKERFSLILESASTNQTSMYLCASSSRGYGNEQFFGPGTRLTVL.